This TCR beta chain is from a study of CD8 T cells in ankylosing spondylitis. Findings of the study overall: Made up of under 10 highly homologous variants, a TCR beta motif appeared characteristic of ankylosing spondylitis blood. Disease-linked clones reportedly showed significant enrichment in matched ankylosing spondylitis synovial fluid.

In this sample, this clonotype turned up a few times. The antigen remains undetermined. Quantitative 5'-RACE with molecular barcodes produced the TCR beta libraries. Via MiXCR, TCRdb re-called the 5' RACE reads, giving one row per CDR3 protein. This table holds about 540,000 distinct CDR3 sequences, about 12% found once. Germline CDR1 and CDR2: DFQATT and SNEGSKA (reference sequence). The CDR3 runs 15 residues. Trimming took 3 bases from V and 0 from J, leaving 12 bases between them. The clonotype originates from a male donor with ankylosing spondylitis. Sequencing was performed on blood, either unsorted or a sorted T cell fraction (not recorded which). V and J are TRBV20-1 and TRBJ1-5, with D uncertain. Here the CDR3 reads CSARLGRDSNQPQHF. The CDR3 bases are TGCAGTGCTAGGTTAGGGCGGGATAGCAATCAGCCCCAGCATTTT.